The TCR beta chain under discussion was sequenced for a study of shared clonotypes between healthy human individuals. Splitting of each subset's genomic DNA was done evenly across several immunoSEQ plates. Clones were sequenced by immunoSEQ multiplex PCR, and TCRdb holds only the in-frame ones, with some missing. The table has 780,000 or so clones, 55% to 80% seen once. The TCR originated in a woman in her twenties or thirties in good health. Sequenced input: memory CD4+ T cells sorted from blood. Subset specified: CD45RA-negative fraction.

The CDR3 sequence: CASSYKPDSYNEQFF. The CDR3 coding sequence is TGTGCCAGCAGTTATAAGCCAGACTCCTACAATGAGCAGTTCTTC. The genes are TRBV11-2 and TRBJ2-1; D remains unclear. Germline values: CDR1 SGHAT, CDR2 FQNNGV. Trimming removed 6 bases at V and 0 bases at J, with 12 bases between. The CDR3 length is 15 residues. Together with reference TRBV11-2 and TRBJ2-1, the CDR3 gives the full variable domain: EAGVAQSPRYKIIEKRQSVAFWCNPISGHATLYWYQQILGQGPKLLIQFQNNGVVDDSQLPKDRFSAERLKGVDSTLKIQPAKLEDSAVYLCASSYKPDSYNEQFFGPGTRLTVL.